This TCR beta chain is drawn from a study of CD8 T cells in Susac syndrome. RNA in amounts of roughly 0.5 to 1 ug was reverse transcribed with random hexamers. From the immunoSEQ multiplex PCR reads, TCRdb called clonotypes with MiXCR, one entry per CDR3 protein. Here the sample spans some 120,000 distinct CDR3 sequences, about 90% being singletons. Germline V gives CDR1 MDHEN, CDR2 SYDVKM. The CDR3 extends over 18 amino acids. V trimming: 5 bases; J trimming: 0 bases; junction bases outside the gene matches: 14. This chain links TRBV28 with TRBJ2-3; 7 positions match TRBD2. The sequenced material came from CD8+ T cells from PBMCs. This clonotype was obtained from a human donor with multiple sclerosis. In nucleotides, the CDR3 is TGTGCCAGCAGTGGAACGTGGGGGGAGGGGATTAGCACAGATACGCAGTATTTT. The encoded protein is CASSGTWGEGISTDTQYF. The full variable domain, with the rest looked up from reference TRBV28 and TRBJ2-3, is DVKVTQSSRYLVKRTGEKVFLECVQDMDHENMFWYRQDPGLGLRLIYFSYDVKMKEKGDIPEGYSVSREKKERFSLILESASTNQTSMYLCASSGTWGEGISTDTQYFGPGTRLTVL.